This record looks at one T cell receptor beta chain sequence and its context. The antigen remains unidentified. The data derive from a study of cytomegalovirus exposure and HLA in healthy donors. The CDR3 has 15 residues. Looked up from germline, CDR1 is MRHNA and CDR2 is SNTAGT. V lost 7 bases to trimming and J lost 1 base; unmatched junction nucleotides: 5. Study outcomes and limitations: Researchers counted roughly 150 TCR beta chains as cytomegalovirus-associated. In an earlier analysis, about 87% or about 30%: the productive usage of most TCR beta V segments.

Use of 60 Vbeta and 13 Jbeta primers characterized the PCR. Generated by immunoSEQ multiplex PCR, the TCRdb table keeps only in-frame clones and is missing some. The table lists 170,000 or so clones, roughly 81% of them singletons. The sequence derives from a girl aged 5-17 years in good health and CMV-seropositive. The specimen sequenced was PBMCs. The chain employs TRBV6-4 and TRBJ1-1; 11 bases match TRBD1. CDR3 DNA: TGTGCCAGCAAACCGGGGACAGGGGGGAACACTGAAGCTTTCTTT. This codes for CASKPGTGGNTEAFF.